The present T cell receptor (beta chain) was sequenced within a study of shared clonotypes between healthy human individuals. Study details: Sampling drew on donors who were a couple of women and a few men aged 18 to 49. Findings and caveats of the study: Among non-shared clonotypes, generation probabilities were lower than among those shared by all four donors.

In regard to this clone: The antigen is undetermined.

CDR1 and CDR2 from the germline V gene are MNHNS and SASEGT. There are 17 residues in the CDR3. V was trimmed by 3 bases and J by 0 bases, leaving 15 bases between them. TCRdb's table, derived via immunoSEQ multiplex PCR, lists solely in-frame clones and lacks some. The table shows fewer than 350,000 clones, with around 86% occurring only once. This TCR was sampled from a man between 18 and 35 years old in good health. This chain connects TRBV6-1 to TRBJ1-5; maybe TRBD1 (6 bases). Sample: memory CD8+ T cells sorted from blood. Indicated subset: CD45RO+ cells pooled with CCR7-negative TemRA cells. The CDR3 loop reads CASSDIQGPYSNQPQHF. The CDR3 nucleotides are TGTGCCAGCAGTGATATACAGGGACCCTATAGCAATCAGCCCCAGCATTTT.